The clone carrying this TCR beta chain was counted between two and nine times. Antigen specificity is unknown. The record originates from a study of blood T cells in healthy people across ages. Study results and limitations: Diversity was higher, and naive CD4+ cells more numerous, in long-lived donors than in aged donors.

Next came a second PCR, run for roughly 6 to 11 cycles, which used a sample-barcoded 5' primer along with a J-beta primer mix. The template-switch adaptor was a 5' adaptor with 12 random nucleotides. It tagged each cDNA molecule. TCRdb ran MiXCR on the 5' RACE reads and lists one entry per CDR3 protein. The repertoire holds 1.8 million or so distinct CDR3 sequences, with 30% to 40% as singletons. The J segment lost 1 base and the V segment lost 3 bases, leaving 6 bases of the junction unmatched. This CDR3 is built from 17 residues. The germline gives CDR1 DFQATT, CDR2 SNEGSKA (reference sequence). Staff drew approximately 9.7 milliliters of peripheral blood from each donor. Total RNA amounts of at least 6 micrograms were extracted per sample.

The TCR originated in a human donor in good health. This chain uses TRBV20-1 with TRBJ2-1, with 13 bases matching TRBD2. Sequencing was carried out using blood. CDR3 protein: CSASSRTSGSSYNEQFF. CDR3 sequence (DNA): TGCAGTGCTAGCTCCAGGACTAGCGGGAGTTCCTACAATGAGCAGTTCTTC.